This is a list of T cell receptor beta chains from one sample in a study of T cells after yellow fever vaccination. TCRdb re-called the 5' RACE reads through MiXCR, storing one row per CDR3 protein. The sample yields roughly 100,000 distinct CDR3 sequences, under 9% seen once. The sample in question was CD8+ T cells not binding an NS4B(214-222) dextramer, sorted from PBMCs, obtained around 15 days after the first yellow fever vaccination. The receptors derive from a man younger than 35 who received the YFV17D yellow fever vaccine. The CDR3 runs from the conserved cysteine through the conserved F or W. The D gene is left open where the match is weak. Some rows mark clone size as missing; the rest say once, few, many or name a class of expanded clone.

v_gene: TRBV11-2; abundance: .; len: 12; j_gene: TRBJ2-5; d_gene: .; CDR3nt: TGTGCCAGCAGCTGGGCGGGGGAGACCCAGTACTTC; CDR3aa: CASSWAGETQYF
v_gene: TRBV15; abundance: few; len: 14; j_gene: TRBJ2-3; d_gene: .; CDR3nt: TGTGCCACCAGCAGGGGGGAAATCACAGATACGCAGTATTTT; CDR3aa: CATSRGEITDTQYF
v_gene: TRBV15; abundance: many; len: 12; j_gene: TRBJ2-7; d_gene: .; CDR3nt: TGTGCCACCAGCAGAGGGACCGCCGAGCAGTACTTC; CDR3aa: CATSRGTAEQYF
v_gene: TRBV19; abundance: few; len: 14; j_gene: TRBJ1-6; d_gene: .; CDR3nt: TGTGCCAGTAGTACGGACCATTATAATTCACCCCTCCACTTT; CDR3aa: CASSTDHYNSPLHF
v_gene: TRBV6-5; abundance: many; len: 17; j_gene: TRBJ1-2; d_gene: .; CDR3nt: TGTGCCAGCAGTTGGTCGGGGCCTCCTGGGGATAGCTATGGCTACACCTTC; CDR3aa: CASSWSGPPGDSYGYTF
v_gene: TRBV9; abundance: few; len: 16; j_gene: TRBJ2-1; d_gene: .; CDR3nt: TGTGCCAGCAGCGTAGAGGGGGACAATGCGATCGGTGAGCAGTTCTTC; CDR3aa: CASSVEGDNAIGEQFF
v_gene: TRBV6-2/TRBV6-3; abundance: .; len: 18; j_gene: TRBJ2-3; d_gene: .; CDR3nt: TGTGCCAGCAGTTACGATCCAGGGACCCACTTGAACACAGATACGCAGTATTTT; CDR3aa: CASSYDPGTHLNTDTQYF
v_gene: TRBV4-2; abundance: many; len: 16; j_gene: TRBJ2-3; d_gene: .; CDR3nt: TGTGCCAGCAGCCAGCCCCCCGGGTGGCGGTCGGATACGCAGTATTTT; CDR3aa: CASSQPPGWRSDTQYF
v_gene: TRBV5-4; abundance: few; len: 16; j_gene: TRBJ2-3; d_gene: .; CDR3nt: TGTGCCAGCAGCTTGGGGCTCGCTAGCGCATCAGATACGCAGTATTTT; CDR3aa: CASSLGLASASDTQYF
v_gene: TRBV27; abundance: .; len: 17; j_gene: TRBJ2-3; d_gene: .; CDR3nt: TGTGCCAGCAGTTTATCGGACGAAGGCTTTATCGCAGATACGCAGTATTTT; CDR3aa: CASSLSDEGFIADTQYF
v_gene: TRBV5-1; abundance: few; len: 14; j_gene: TRBJ2-5; d_gene: .; CDR3nt: TGCGCCAGCAGCTTGGCCCCGGTTTCGGAGACCCAGTACTTC; CDR3aa: CASSLAPVSETQYF
v_gene: TRBV27; abundance: few; len: 17; j_gene: TRBJ2-1; d_gene: .; CDR3nt: TGTGCCAGCAGTTTCTCTGTGCGGGCCGCGTCCTACAATGAGCAGTTCTTC; CDR3aa: CASSFSVRAASYNEQFF
v_gene: TRBV6-2/TRBV6-3; abundance: .; len: 14; j_gene: TRBJ2-3; d_gene: .; CDR3nt: TGTGCCAGCAGATACTCGCTAGCTTCGGATACGCAGTATTTT; CDR3aa: CASRYSLASDTQYF
v_gene: TRBV3-1; abundance: few; len: 17; j_gene: TRBJ2-1; d_gene: TRBD2; CDR3nt: TGTGCCAGCAGCCCCCGACTAGCGGGGAGCTCCTACAATGAGCAGTTCTTC; CDR3aa: CASSPRLAGSSYNEQFF